A single sample gave rise to the 25 T cell receptor beta chains below, sequenced in a study of human thymus T cells. Using immunoSEQ multiplex PCR, the repertoire was profiled, and TCRdb retains in-frame clones only, with some absent. The sample has roughly 120,000 clones, around 94% seen once; the top ten hold 0.02% to 0.025%. The study used thymus tissue resected during corrective heart surgery. The sample consisted of thymus tissue. Receptors were obtained from a boy under three years old with a congenital heart defect but otherwise immunologically healthy.

CDR3 residues: CASSVWDGPSYEQYF. As DNA, the CDR3 is TGTGCCAGCAGTGTTTGGGACGGACCCTCCTACGAGCAGTACTTC. V usage is TRBV6-1 and J usage is TRBJ2-7, with D possibly called TRBD1 or TRBD2 (5 bases each). Germline V gene lookup returns CDR1 MNHNS and CDR2 SASEGT. Trimming pared 4 bases from V and 0 bases from J, leaving 13 bases between. The CDR3 runs 15 residues.

This chain joins TRBV30 and TRBJ2-1, with 14 bases identical to TRBD2. V was clipped by 4 bases and J by 0 bases; unmatched bases: 5. Germline-derived CDR1 and CDR2 are GTSNPN and SVGIG (reference sequence). The length of the CDR3 is 17 residues. The CDR3 protein is CAWKGLAGESSYNEQFF. CDR3 in DNA: TGTGCCTGGAAGGGACTAGCGGGGGAGAGCTCCTACAATGAGCAGTTCTTC.

This clone was seen a single time. This sequence joins TRBV28 and TRBJ2-5; TRBD1 agrees at 7 bases. The V gene's germline CDR1 is MDHEN and CDR2 SYDVKM. The CDR3 has 13 amino acids. The junction had 8 bases not matched to a gene; V was cut back by 3 bases and J by 10 bases. CDR3 in amino acids: CASSFGDRRDQYF. CDR3 nucleotide sequence: TGTGCCAGCAGTTTCGGGGACAGAAGAGACCAGTACTTC.

There are a few counts of this clone. J is TRBJ1-1 and V is TRBV6-1; D not resolved. Germline V CDR1 and CDR2: MNHNS, SASEGT. CDR3 size: 14 residues. The V gene lost 7 bases and the J gene lost 0 bases, with 12 bases spanning the gap. CDR3 sequence reads: CASNTGRLNTEAFF. The CDR3 nucleotides read TGTGCCAGCAATACCGGACGGCTGAACACTGAAGCTTTCTTT.

This clone has a handful of counts. The V and J genes are TRBV5-1 and TRBJ1-2; TRBD1 agrees at 7 bases. The germline gives CDR1 SGHRS, CDR2 YFSETQ. Trimming removed 9 bases from V and 8 bases from J; junction bases left unmatched: 7. CDR3 length equals 11 residues. The CDR3 nucleotides read TGCGCCACCCAGGGGGAGCGCGGCTACACCTTC. Translation gives CATQGERGYTF.

This chain links TRBV9 with TRBJ1-2; 9 nucleotides line up with TRBD1. The CDR3 has 16 residues. Per the germline V gene, CDR1 is SGDLS and CDR2 is YYNGEE. J was trimmed by 5 bases and V by 4 bases; bases with no gene match: 12. CDR3 bases: TGTGCCAGCAGCCCGACTCCCCCGGACAGGGGTTATGGCTACACCTTC. As protein: CASSPTPPDRGYGYTF.

The chain carries TRBV13 and TRBJ2-3; 7 bases fit TRBD2. Per the germline V gene, CDR1 is PRHDT and CDR2 is FYEKMQ (reference sequence). Germline trimming cut 2 bases from V and 4 bases from J; bases unmatched to any gene: 9. The length of the CDR3 is 16 residues. CDR3 nucleotide sequence: TGTGCCAGCAGCTTACCCGGACTAGTAAAGGCAGATACGCAGTATTTT. The encoded protein is CASSLPGLVKADTQYF. The entire variable domain, with the rest obtained from reference TRBV13 and TRBJ2-3, is as follows: AAGVIQSPRHLIKEKRETATLKCYPIPRHDTVYWYQQGPGQDPQFLISFYEKMQSDKGSIPDRFSAQQFSDYHSELNMSSLELGDSALYFCASSLPGLVKADTQYFGPGTRLTVL.

The J gene is TRBJ1-1, the V gene TRBV18; 7 nucleotides line up with TRBD1. CDR3 length: 15 amino acids. Germline CDR1 is KGHSH and CDR2 is LQKENI. Losses at the gene ends were 6 bases for V and 6 bases for J; bases not matched to a gene: 13. In DNA form, the CDR3 reads TGTGCCAGCTCTATTAAGGACAGGTGGGGGGCTGAAGCTTTCTTT. Protein product: CASSIKDRWGAEAFF.

This sequence joins TRBV7-7 and TRBJ1-3; D not certain. CDR3 length equals 11 residues. CDR1 and CDR2 (germline): SSHAT, FNYEAQ (reference sequence). The CDR3: CATTRGNTIYF. DNA of the CDR3: TGTGCTACCACTAGGGGAAACACCATATATTTT.

This rearrangement joins TRBV4-1 to TRBJ2-1; 8 nucleotides match TRBD2. The V and J ends lost 0 bases and 3 bases, in that order; junction bases with no gene match: 10. The germline V gene encodes CDR1 MGHRA and CDR2 YSYEKL. CDR3 length: 18 residues. CDR3 region: CASSQDGAGEPFYNEQFF. The CDR3 nucleotides are TGCGCCAGCAGCCAAGATGGAGCGGGGGAGCCCTTCTACAATGAGCAGTTCTTC.

The chain joins TRBV28 to TRBJ1-3, with D hard to call. The CDR3 spans 15 residues. The germline CDR1 and CDR2 sequences are MDHEN and SYDVKM. V was clipped by 5 bases and J by 0 bases, with 11 bases between them. This chain's CDR3 is CASSNIGLSGNTIYF. In DNA, the CDR3 is TGTGCCAGCAGTAACATAGGGCTCTCTGGAAACACCATATATTTT.

This sequence joins TRBV6-5 and TRBJ2-3; D is unresolved. Trimming shortened V by 6 bases and J by 6 bases, and 10 bases separated the two germline ends. The germline V gene encodes CDR1 MNHEY and CDR2 SVGAGI. This CDR3 is 12 amino acids long. The CDR3 sequence is CASSPRQDTQYF. The CDR3 coding sequence is TGTGCCAGCAGCCCCCGGCAGGATACGCAGTATTTT.

This chain joins TRBV6-1 and TRBJ1-5, with D unclear. Trimming pared 3 bases from V and 3 bases from J, leaving 9 bases between. The germline CDR1 and CDR2 sequences are MNHNS and SASEGT. CDR3 length: 14 residues. For the CDR3, the DNA is TGTGCCAGCAGTGACGAGATAACCAATCAGCCCCAGCATTTT. This encodes CASSDEITNQPQHF.

CDR3 amino acids: CASSFRAAETQYF. As DNA, the CDR3 is TGTGCCAGCAGTTTCAGGGCGGCAGAGACCCAGTACTTC. The gene calls are TRBV6-5 and TRBJ2-5; TRBD1 is a possible D gene (5 bases). The germline gives CDR1 MNHEY, CDR2 SVGAGI. Trimming stripped 4 bases from V and 4 bases from J, with 10 bases between. CDR3 length: 13 residues.

The chain is built from TRBV5-6 and TRBJ2-3; a possible D gene is TRBD1 (5 bases). CDR3 length equals 14 residues. V was clipped by 5 bases and J by 2 bases, with 12 bases between them. The V gene's germline CDR1 is SGHDT and CDR2 YYEEEE. DNA for the CDR3: TGTGCCAGCAGAATAGAAGGGGTCACAGATACGCAGTATTTT. As protein: CASRIEGVTDTQYF. Full variable domain (remainder filled in from reference TRBV5-6 and TRBJ2-3): DAGVTQSPTHLIKTRGQQVTLRCSPKSGHDTVSWYQQALGQGPQFIFQYYEEEERQRGNFPDRFSGHQFPNYSSELNVNALLLGDSALYLCASRIEGVTDTQYFGPGTRLTVL.

The DNA for the CDR3 is TGTGCCAGCAGCCCCCGGGGGCCCTTCATCTCAACGCAGTATTTT. Protein sequence: CASSPRGPFISTQYF. The gene calls are TRBV7-8 and TRBJ2-3; D is perhaps TRBD1 or TRBD2 (6 bases each). Trimming took 5 bases from V and 9 from J, leaving 21 bases between them. From germline, CDR1 is SGHVS and CDR2 FQNEAQ. The CDR3 has 15 residues. The full variable domain, rest sourced from reference TRBV7-8 and TRBJ2-3, is GAGVSQSPRYKVAKRGQDVALRCDPISGHVSLFWYQQALGQGPEFLTYFQNEAQLDKSGLPSDRFFAERPEGSVSTLKIQRTQQEDSAVYLCASSPRGPFISTQYFGPGTRLTVL.

The V call is TRBV6-5, the J call TRBJ2-2, with 7 nucleotides matching TRBD2. Germline loops: CDR1 MNHEY, CDR2 SVGAGI. The V and J ends lost 4 bases and 3 bases, in that order; junction bases with no gene match: 5. The CDR3 runs to 15 residues. The CDR3 nucleotides read TGTGCCAGCAGTTCCCCAGGGAGGGACACCGGGGAGCTGTTTTTT. Residues: CASSSPGRDTGELFF.

V and J are TRBV21-1 and TRBJ1-1; TRBD1, as called in the table, went unchecked against the DNA. TRBV21-1 is recorded as a pseudogene. The length of the CDR3 is 15 residues. The CDR3 protein is CASKGQGALGTEAFF. CDR3 nucleotide sequence: TGTGCCAGCAAGGGACAGGGGGCCTTGGGCACTGAAGCTTTCTTT.

This rearrangement joins TRBV11-2 to TRBJ2-7, with TRBD1 as a possible D gene (6 bases). V lost 3 bases, J lost 4 bases, and 7 bases lay in between. The germline CDR1 and CDR2 sequences are SGHAT and FQNNGV. The CDR3 contains 12 residues. The CDR3 loop reads CASSFQGYEQYF. The DNA for the CDR3 is TGTGCCAGCAGCTTCCAGGGGTACGAGCAGTACTTC. The whole variable domain, filled in from reference TRBV11-2 and TRBJ2-7, reads EAGVAQSPRYKIIEKRQSVAFWCNPISGHATLYWYQQILGQGPKLLIQFQNNGVVDDSQLPKDRFSAERLKGVDSTLKIQPAKLEDSAVYLCASSFQGYEQYFGPGTRLTVT.

J is TRBJ2-6 and V is TRBV27; unclear D gene. From germline, CDR1 is MNHEY and CDR2 SMNVEV (reference sequence). This CDR3 spans 17 amino acids. V dropped 5 bases and J dropped 0 bases, with 14 bases sitting between them. The CDR3 coding sequence is TGTGCCAGCAGTCCCGCAAGAGAAAACTCTGGGGCCAACGTCCTGACTTTC. Residues: CASSPARENSGANVLTF.

This rearrangement joins TRBV7-8 to TRBJ2-5; 7 bases match TRBD1. The junction had 8 bases not matched to a gene; V was cut back by 6 bases and J by 1 base. The germline V gene encodes CDR1 SGHVS and CDR2 FQNEAQ. The CDR3 runs to 15 residues. The CDR3 is CASRDRRTTQETQYF. DNA for the CDR3: TGTGCCAGCAGGGACAGGAGGACCACCCAAGAGACCCAGTACTTC.

This chain connects TRBV19 to TRBJ1-5; D is ambiguous. The CDR3 has 14 residues. Germline values: CDR1 LNHDA, CDR2 SQIVND (reference sequence). Trimming cost V 3 bases and J 0 bases, with 6 bases left between them. This CDR3 is CASSIKVSNQPQHF. CDR3 nucleotide sequence: TGTGCCAGTAGTATTAAGGTTAGCAATCAGCCCCAGCATTTT. Complete variable domain (other parts from reference TRBV19 and TRBJ1-5): DGGITQSPKYLFRKEGQNVTLSCEQNLNHDAMYWYRQDPGQGLRLIYYSQIVNDFQKGDIAEGYSVSREKKESFPLTVTSAQKNPTAFYLCASSIKVSNQPQHFGDGTRLSIL.

This CDR3 is CASSRGPSWDTEAFF. CDR3 nucleotide sequence: TGTGCCAGCTCTCGTGGACCCTCATGGGACACTGAAGCTTTCTTT. This chain joins TRBV18 and TRBJ1-1; D is ambiguous. Germline CDR1 is KGHSH and CDR2 is LQKENI. V was trimmed by 6 bases and J by 3 bases, leaving 17 bases between them. This CDR3 contains 15 residues.

DNA of the CDR3: TGTGCCAGCAGTGAGAACACAGGGGCCACTTTTGGAAACACCATATATTTT. It encodes CASSENTGATFGNTIYF. The V gene is TRBV9, the J gene TRBJ1-3; 7 bases align to TRBD1. The CDR3 runs to 17 residues. The germline CDR1 and CDR2 sequences are SGDLS and YYNGEE. With V trimmed by 5 bases and J by 3 bases, 14 bases remained unmatched.

The gene calls are TRBV27 and TRBJ2-3; 11 bases are shared with TRBD2. Trimming removed 5 bases from V and 2 bases from J; junction bases left unmatched: 6. The CDR3 loop spans 16 amino acids. The germline CDR1 and CDR2 sequences are MNHEY and SMNVEV (reference sequence). The CDR3 DNA is TGTGCCAGCAGTGAGGGACTAGCGGAGATCACAGATACGCAGTATTTT. It translates to CASSEGLAEITDTQYF.